The clone carrying this TCR beta chain was detected only a few times. Clones were read by immunoSEQ multiplex PCR, and TCRdb kept only the in-frame ones, dropping some. The repertoire holds under 150,000 clones, with approximately 90% as singletons. Germline CDR1 and CDR2: SGHTA and FQGNSA. J gave up 2 bases and V 7 bases, and 4 bases lay outside the gene matches. The CDR3 length is 14 residues. These data are taken from a study of cytomegalovirus exposure and HLA in healthy donors. This TCR derives from a woman between 18 and 30 years old in good health and CMV-seronegative. This sequence joins TRBV7-2 and TRBJ2-3; TRBD2 aligns across 9 bases. Specimen: PBMCs. CDR3 sequence reads: CASNPGLATDTQYF. CDR3 DNA sequence: TGTGCCAGCAACCCGGGACTAGCCACAGATACGCAGTATTTT. Together with reference TRBV7-2 and TRBJ2-3, the CDR3 gives the full variable domain: GAGVSQSPSNKVTEKGKDVELRCDPISGHTALYWYRQSLGQGLEFLIYFQGNSAPDKSGLPSDRFSAERTGGSVSTLTIQRTQQEDSAVYLCASNPGLATDTQYFGPGTRLTVL.